The sequence of this T cell receptor beta chain was determined in a study of T cells in Graves' hyperthyroidism and ophthalmopathy (dated by TCRdb to the late 2010s). For the wider study: Peripheral blood was sampled at the time of initial diagnosis, prior to any treatment. TCR V-J signatures able to tell the groups apart were searched for in a discovery cohort of around 95 patients, of whom roughly 42 had Graves' ophthalmopathy and around 56 had stable Graves' hyperthyroidism. Prospective prediction of ophthalmopathy was tested in an independent validation cohort of approximately 19 hyperthyroidism patients and 15 to 17 patients who later progressed to ophthalmopathy. The roughly 91 discovery patients were randomly divided into training and test sets at a 7:3 ratio. Thyroid tissue and blood T-cell repertoires from more than 5 Graves' hyperthyroidism patients were also compared in the study. After blood sampling, hyperthyroidism patients were treated with methimazole at a starting dose of 30 mg daily, and ophthalmopathy patients were treated with high-dose intravenous methylprednisolone. The paper reports TCR Vbeta CDR3 sequencing of some 140 peripheral blood samples: around 45 ophthalmopathy, about 75 hyperthyroidism and around 17 progressor patients.

The TCR beta CDR3 regions were amplified from the RNA transcripts. For the first round of RT-PCR on the TCR CDR3, the HTBI primer set was used together with the Qiagen OneStep RT-PCR kit. The libraries were constructed in a second round of multiplex PCR and then size-selected and purified. Libraries were sequenced paired-end with 100 bp reads on an Illumina HiSeq2000. The authors' pipeline ran thus. Raw data were processed with SOAPnuke, discarding reads with adapters, uncalled bases, mean Phred below 15, or no exact constant-primer or identifier match. High-quality paired reads were merged with COPE v1.2.5, and unique nucleotide sequences were defined as clonotypes. Clonotypes were aligned to IMGT TRBV, TRBD and TRBJ reference segments using MiTCR v1.1. Only V-J combinations with frequency above 0.0001, covering 99% to 99.2% of repertoires, were analysed. A TCS score was defined as the ratio between F50 (clonal expansion) and ExV (chaos), using BLOSUM62-based TCRdist between CDR3 peptides within each V-J. Welch's t-statistics and random forest reduced several hundred V-J features to 10 to 15, which were used in a naive Bayes classifier (R e1071). The public reads were quality trimmed at Q25 with fastp and then assembled into clones with MiXCR by TCRdb, keeping productive beta chains. Entries are consolidated by CDR3 protein sequence, retaining the most common genes and DNA. TCRdb, rather than the study authors, made the V and J calls. The sample table shows hundreds of thousands of distinct CDR3 sequences, and 11% to 15% are seen once. 10% of the sample rests with the top ten.

General study outcomes and caveats: In validation, progression to ophthalmopathy was predicted by the model with 70.59% sensitivity and approximately 78% specificity, a median of roughly 6 months before onset. Most expanded thyroid clonotypes (frequency above 0.001) were also detected in blood, suggesting blood repertoires may reflect thyroid immune responses. Ophthalmopathy was separated from stable hyperthyroidism by a 13 V-J signature model, with over 85% sensitivity and roughly 81% specificity obtained in cross-validation and 80%/75% obtained in testing. No statistical method was used to set the sample size in advance, and investigators knew the group allocation.

There are many counts of this clonotype. It has no known antigen specificity. Base quality data are lacking; no much larger clone is found one base away. A patient counted as having stable Graves' hyperthyroidism if no progression to ophthalmopathy occurred over 18 months of follow-up. Hyperthyroidism patients were newly diagnosed, with disease duration under 2 months, and aged 18 to 65 years. Exclusion was applied to patients with uncontrolled infections, other autoimmune diseases, pregnancy or lactation. Diagnoses were based on clinical symptoms, serum thyroxine and TRAb, thyroid ultrasound and orbital computed tomography. PBMCs were separated from approximately 9.9 ml of fresh peripheral blood using Ficoll-Paque density gradient centrifugation. Trizol reagent was used to extract total RNA, and RNA quality was then checked on an Agilent 2100 Bioanalyzer. Sequences LGHDT (CDR1) and YNNKEL (CDR2) are obtained from the germline V gene (reference sequence). From the cysteine through the phenylalanine, the CDR3 covers 17 amino acids. Of the read, only the CDR3 DNA is kept; its 51 bases are in frame from base 1. The junction carries 21 bases between V and J, which are trimmed by 1 base and 5 bases respectively.

Sequencing used blood. The receptor comes from a woman between 18 and 29 years old with Graves' hyperthyroidism. The sequence joins TRBV3-1 to TRBJ2-7; the D segment is perhaps TRBD1 or TRBD2, each sharing 6 matched bases. The nucleotide sequence is TGTGCCAGCAGCCAAGGGCGCCGGGGGCGGGCCCTCGACGAGCAGTACTTC. It codes for CASSQGRRGRALDEQYF.